This TCR beta chain was recovered during a study of spatial heterogeneity in lung cancer. Study as a whole: Raw sequencing reads included, on average, more than 8.5 appearances of each unique TCR and UMI combination.

The germline V gene has CDR1 SNHLY and CDR2 FYNNEI. The CDR3 contains 13 residues. The V gene lost 6 bases and the J gene lost 0 bases, with 6 bases spanning the gap. This clonotype has at least ten counts. Specified time point: sample taken at primary tumor resection. In each case, whole RNA from tumor, nontumor lung or frozen PBMC was sequenced unsorted. Via MiXCR, TCRdb re-called the 5' RACE reads, giving one row per CDR3 protein. Counted here are some 39,000 distinct CDR3 sequences, over 6.5% occurring once; the ten biggest clones make up 35% to 55%. The sequence came from a female donor with early-stage non-small cell lung cancer. The chain recombines TRBV2 with TRBJ1-3; D is uncertain. Sequencing was performed on PBMCs, taken at surgery. CDR3: CASSLSSGNTIYF. The CDR3 bases are TGTGCCAGCAGCCTGAGCTCTGGAAACACCATATATTTT.